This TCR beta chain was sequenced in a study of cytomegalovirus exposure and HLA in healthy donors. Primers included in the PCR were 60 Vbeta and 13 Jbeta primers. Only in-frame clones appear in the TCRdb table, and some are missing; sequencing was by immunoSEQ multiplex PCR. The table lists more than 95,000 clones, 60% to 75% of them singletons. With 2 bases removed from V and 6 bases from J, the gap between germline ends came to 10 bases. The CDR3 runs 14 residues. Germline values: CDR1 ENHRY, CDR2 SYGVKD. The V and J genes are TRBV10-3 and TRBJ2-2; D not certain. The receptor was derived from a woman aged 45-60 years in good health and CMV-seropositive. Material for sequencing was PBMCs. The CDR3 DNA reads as TGTGCCATCAGTGAGAGAGAGGTTGCCGGGGAGCTGTTTTTT. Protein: CAISEREVAGELFF.